This T cell receptor (beta chain) is from a study of T cell repertoires in cytomegalovirus infection. For the study at large: Both recently identified HLA-C-restricted and well-studied HLA-B-restricted CMV epitopes were used in the study.

MiXCR, applied by TCRdb to the reads, yields one record per CDR3 protein. The profile shows about 900,000 distinct CDR3 sequences, roughly 31% of them singletons. Overall study findings and caveats: CMV-specific TCR beta clonotypes restricted by HLA-C dominated the ex vivo response.

With respect to this clonotype: Antigen specificity is unknown.

Sequenced here: cultured CD8+ T cells from PBMCs, sampled from culture after CMV antigen stimulation. The sequence was obtained from a human donor in good health (CMV status not recorded). Some clones in this sample may be carry-over from other donors' samples.

CDR3 amino acids: CASSERLAGPYEQYV. CDR3 in DNA: TGTGCCAGCAGTGAAAGACTAGCGGGGCCCTACGAGCAGTACGTC. The chain couples TRBV2 to TRBJ2-7; 11 bases fit TRBD2. Looked up from germline, CDR1 is SNHLY and CDR2 is FYNNEI. This CDR3 spans 15 amino acids. Losses at the gene ends were 2 bases for V and 2 bases for J; bases not matched to a gene: 2.